This record covers a single TCR beta chain. Its antigen is not identified. A single heparinised blood sample, averaging roughly 110 mL, was obtained per donor. Of the isolated RNA, all was reverse transcribed, and so the sequenced material was expressed TCRB transcripts. Clones were sequenced by immunoSEQ multiplex PCR, and TCRdb holds only the in-frame ones, with some missing. This table has around 150,000 clones, 6.9% appearing once. These data originate in a study of beta chain features in type 1 diabetes. For the study at large: Age and gender were similar between patients and healthy donors, as were cell yields. Whole-study results and caveats: A moderate, significant TCRB CDR3 shortening appeared in type 1 diabetes across four CD4+ subsets.

This CDR3 is 16 amino acids long. Germline V gene sequence: CDR1 KGHSH, CDR2 LQKENI. The junction had 13 bases not matched to a gene; V was cut back by 6 bases and J by 3 bases. The TCR originated in a young woman in good health. The sequencing input was central memory CD4+ T cells from blood. The chain is built from TRBV18 and TRBJ1-2; the match to TRBD1 covers 7 bases. The CDR3 DNA reads as TGTGCCAGCTCCCCGGGACAGACTCCCGGGGACTATGGCTACACCTTC. It translates to CASSPGQTPGDYGYTF.